Presented here are 29 T cell receptor beta chains from one specimen sequenced in a study of CD8 T cells in ankylosing spondylitis. TCRdb reprocessed the 5' RACE reads with MiXCR, giving one entry per CDR3 protein. The sample has 200,000 to 300,000 distinct CDR3 sequences; around 8% are singletons. The sample taken for sequencing was blood, either unsorted or a sorted T cell fraction (not recorded which). These receptors came from a female donor with ankylosing spondylitis or in good health (not recorded which).

This clonotype was observed many times. The chain is built from TRBV6-1 and TRBJ2-1; D gene uncertain. CDR1 and CDR2 from the germline V gene are MNHNS and SASEGT. V gave up 7 bases and J gave up 1 base, with 14 bases separating them. This CDR3 is 15 amino acids long. The CDR3 coding sequence is TGTGCCAGCAAAGTGGGAACCCCGTCCTACAATGAGCAGTTCTTC. Protein sequence: CASKVGTPSYNEQFF.

This clonotype was observed many times. The rearrangement links TRBV20-1 to TRBJ2-1; 7 bases match TRBD2. Unmatched junction bases numbered 7, after V lost 3 bases and J lost 5 bases. The germline CDR1 and CDR2 sequences are DFQATT and SNEGSKA (reference sequence). This CDR3 is 14 amino acids long. This chain's CDR3 is CSASRQGLNNEQFF. The CDR3 DNA is TGCAGTGCTAGTCGGCAGGGACTAAACAATGAGCAGTTCTTC.

This clonotype was picked up many times. This sequence joins TRBV10-3 and TRBJ1-2, with D possibly matching TRBD1 (6 bases). The CDR3 consists of 14 residues. The germline gives CDR1 ENHRY, CDR2 SYGVKD. The V end was cut by 4 bases, the J end by 7 bases, with 16 bases between. The CDR3: CAISGGRGDSGYTF. In DNA form, the CDR3 reads TGTGCCATCAGTGGGGGCAGGGGTGATTCTGGCTACACCTTC.

This clonotype occurred a few times. This rearrangement joins TRBV4-2 to TRBJ2-7, with D unresolved. V shed 1 base and J shed 0 bases, with 10 bases lying between them. This CDR3 comprises 15 residues. Germline V lookup: CDR1 LGHNA, CDR2 YNFKEQ. The CDR3 sequence: CASSQGGGSSYEQYF. CDR3 in DNA: TGTGCCAGCAGCCAAGGAGGCGGTTCCTCCTACGAGCAGTACTTC.

This clonotype was picked up many times. The chain links TRBV24-1 to TRBJ2-1; the match to TRBD2 covers 8 bases. Germline V gene sequence: CDR1 KGHDR, CDR2 SFDVKD. Losses at the gene ends were 12 bases for V and 7 bases for J; bases not matched to a gene: 13. This CDR3 spans 14 amino acids. The CDR3 DNA reads as TGTGCCCCCGCTCCACCTCCGGGGGGGAATGAGCAGTTCTTC. This translates into CAPAPPPGGNEQFF.

This chain uses TRBV12-3 or TRBV12-4 with TRBJ2-5; maybe TRBD2 (5 bases). V lost 5 bases and J lost 2, with 9 bases in between. This CDR3 region has 13 residues. The CDR3 spells CASSPGRQETQYF. DNA for the CDR3: TGTGCCAGCAGTCCGGGAAGACAAGAGACCCAGTACTTC.

This clonotype was counted ten times or more. The chain recombines TRBV5-1 with TRBJ2-1, with D tentatively TRBD1 or TRBD2 (5 bases each). This CDR3 region has 16 residues. V was cut by 0 bases and J by 2 bases, with 12 bases left in between. Germline V CDR1 and CDR2: SGHRS, YFSETQ. This CDR3 reads CASSLVRDGPYNEQFF. In nucleotides, the CDR3 is TGCGCCAGCAGCTTGGTTCGGGACGGTCCCTACAATGAGCAGTTCTTC. Together with reference TRBV5-1 and TRBJ2-1, the CDR3 gives the full variable domain: KAGVTQTPRYLIKTRGQQVTLSCSPISGHRSVSWYQQTPGQGLQFLFEYFSETQRNKGNFPGRFSGRQFSNSRSEMNVSTLELGDSALYLCASSLVRDGPYNEQFFGPGTRLTVL.

This clonotype has ten or more counts. The chain is built from TRBV19 and TRBJ1-1; 9 bases map to TRBD1. The CDR3 loop spans 14 amino acids. V shed 7 bases and J 5 bases; nucleotides not matched to a gene: 8. The germline V gene encodes CDR1 LNHDA and CDR2 SQIVND (reference sequence). The CDR3 loop reads CASTLTGGATEAFF. The CDR3 DNA sequence: TGTGCCAGTACCCTAACAGGGGGCGCGACTGAAGCTTTCTTT.

Ten or more counts support this clonotype. The chain employs TRBV30 and TRBJ1-1, with a tentative D call TRBD1 (5 bases). Deletions cut 3 bases from V and 3 bases from J, with 11 bases between. Germline CDR1 GTSNPN, CDR2 SVGIG (reference sequence). This CDR3 is built from 13 residues. The CDR3 sequence: CAWSRVEDTEAFF. The CDR3 region has the DNA TGTGCCTGGAGCAGGGTTGAGGACACTGAAGCTTTCTTT.

About this clonotype: This could be a read error, since a much larger clone is one nucleotide away. This chain joins TRBV5-4 and TRBJ1-1; 7 positions match TRBD1. The CDR3 length is 16 residues. Germline CDR1 and CDR2: SGHNT and YYREEE (reference sequence). CDR3 bases: TGTGCCACCAGCTTGACAGGGACCATATTGAACACTGAAGCTTTCTTT. Its translation: CATSLTGTILNTEAFF.

This clonotype was seen repeatedly, ten times or more. The chain is built from TRBV10-3 and TRBJ2-3; TRBD2 agrees at 11 bases. In germline, CDR1 is ENHRY, CDR2 SYGVKD. The CDR3 loop spans 16 amino acids. After removal of 3 bases from V and 1 base from J, the junction contained 3 bases not matched to a gene. CDR3 sequence (DNA): TGTGCCATCAGTGAAAAGGGACTAGCGGGCACAGATACGCAGTATTTT. It translates to CAISEKGLAGTDTQYF.

The chain recombines TRBV3-1 with TRBJ1-1; no clear D. This CDR3 is built from 14 residues. CDR1 LGHDT and CDR2 YNNKEL come from the germline V gene (reference sequence). Trimming cost V 1 base and J 1 base, with 7 bases left between them. CDR3 coding DNA: TGTGCCAGCAGCCAAGTAGGTCCGAACACTGAAGCTTTCTTT. Its translation: CASSQVGPNTEAFF.

This clonotype came up many times. This chain connects TRBV12-3 or TRBV12-4 to TRBJ2-2; TRBD2 matches at 9 bases. V lost 4 bases and J lost 1; bases outside the gene matches: 7. The CDR3 is 17 residues long. CDR3 DNA: TGTGCCAGCAGTTCGGGGACTAGCATAGGGAACACCGGGGAGCTGTTTTTT. Amino acids: CASSSGTSIGNTGELFF.

This clonotype has at least ten counts. This chain links TRBV12-3 or TRBV12-4 with TRBJ2-2; D unresolved. This CDR3 has 13 residues. Trimming removed 3 bases at V and 8 bases at J, with 10 bases between. The DNA of the CDR3 is TGTGCCAGCAGTTTGCCCGGATCTGGGGAGCTGTTTTTT. Protein sequence: CASSLPGSGELFF.

The V and J genes are TRBV2 and TRBJ2-1; a possible D gene is TRBD2 (5 bases). This CDR3 has 14 amino acids. Deletions cut 3 bases from V and 9 bases from J, with 15 bases between. Per germline, CDR1 SNHLY and CDR2 FYNNEI. The CDR3 region is CASSDVAGLREQFF. The DNA of the CDR3 is TGTGCCAGCAGTGATGTGGCGGGTCTACGTGAGCAGTTCTTC.

This clonotype appeared many times. The chain recombines TRBV12-3 or TRBV12-4 with TRBJ2-1; D unclear. Trimming cost V 5 bases and J 7 bases, with 18 bases left between them. This CDR3 has 15 amino acids. CDR3 region: CASSPWAQKGNEQFF. The CDR3 DNA reads as TGTGCCAGCAGTCCATGGGCCCAAAAGGGTAATGAGCAGTTCTTC.

Many counts were recorded for this clonotype. The V and J genes are TRBV6-1 and TRBJ1-5; perhaps TRBD1 as D (5 bases). Germline loops: CDR1 MNHNS, CDR2 SASEGT. V gave up 7 bases and J gave up 6 bases, with 16 bases separating them. CDR3 length: 14 amino acids. CDR3 sequence: CASKPAAGGQPQHF. Here the CDR3 DNA reads TGTGCCAGCAAACCCGCGGCGGGGGGTCAGCCCCAGCATTTT.

This clonotype was observed at least ten times. The rearrangement uses TRBV11-2 and TRBJ2-4; D is undetermined. Germline-derived CDR1 and CDR2 are SGHAT and FQNNGV. This CDR3 has 17 amino acids. V lost 0 bases, J lost 0 bases, and 12 bases lay in between. The CDR3 loop is CASSLEGASGAKNIQYF. In DNA, the CDR3 is TGTGCCAGCAGCTTAGAAGGCGCGTCAGGAGCCAAAAACATTCAGTACTTC.

This clonotype was found many times. The chain uses TRBV6-2 or TRBV6-3 and TRBJ1-5; D remains unclear. The CDR3 length is 15 residues. Per the germline V gene, CDR1 is MNHEY and CDR2 is SVGEGT. Trimming removed 6 bases from V and 2 bases from J, with 14 bases in between. Here the CDR3 DNA reads TGTGCCAGCAGACCGCTTGGGCAGGGCAATCAGCCCCAGCATTTT. Residues: CASRPLGQGNQPQHF.

This clonotype was detected only a few times. V gene TRBV6-2 or TRBV6-3 combines with J gene TRBJ1-5; D not resolved. This CDR3 contains 12 residues. Trimming stripped 6 bases from V and 7 bases from J, with 10 bases between. The germline CDR1 and CDR2 sequences are MNHEY and SVGEGT. The CDR3 protein is CASRVGGQPQHF. As DNA, the CDR3 is TGTGCCAGCAGGGTGGGAGGGCAGCCCCAGCATTTT.

This clonotype was recorded at least ten times. The chain uses TRBV12-3 or TRBV12-4 and TRBJ1-5; 10 bases agree with TRBD1. Unmatched junction bases numbered 4, after V lost 5 bases and J lost 3 bases. This CDR3 has 15 residues. DNA of the CDR3: TGTGCCAGCAGTCCCGACAGGGGGCCCAATCAGCCCCAGCATTTT. Translated: CASSPDRGPNQPQHF.

This clonotype has at least ten counts. This chain links TRBV3-1 with TRBJ2-7, with D unresolved. Trimming pared 2 bases from V and 2 bases from J, leaving 13 bases between. Looked up from germline, CDR1 is LGHDT and CDR2 is YNNKEL (reference sequence). This CDR3 contains 15 residues. The CDR3 coding sequence is TGTGCCAGCAGCCAAAACGGGTACAGCACCTACGAGCAGTACTTC. This codes for CASSQNGYSTYEQYF.

This chain connects TRBV18 to TRBJ2-7; the D gene is possibly TRBD2 (6 bases). Germline V lookup: CDR1 KGHSH, CDR2 LQKENI. CDR3 length: 13 amino acids. V shed 6 bases and J shed 3 bases, with 12 bases lying between them. The CDR3 DNA sequence: TGTGCCAGCTCCCCCCAGGGAGGCTACGAGCAGTACTTC. As protein: CASSPQGGYEQYF.

This clonotype was counted many times. This chain joins TRBV20-1 and TRBJ1-3; D might be TRBD1 (5 bases). The CDR3 consists of 13 residues. CDR1 and CDR2 (germline): DFQATT, SNEGSKA (reference sequence). The V and J ends lost 1 base and 8 bases respectively, with 12 bases between them. The CDR3 protein is CSARGRGAHTIYF. The CDR3 DNA follows: TGCAGTGCTAGAGGGCGTGGGGCCCACACCATATATTTT.

This clonotype was seen many times. DNA for the CDR3: TGTGCCAGCAAACTAGCGGGAGGCCAGACGAACACCGGGGAGCTGTTTTTT. Its protein product is CASKLAGGQTNTGELFF. The rearrangement uses TRBV2 and TRBJ2-2; 12 positions match TRBD2. V lost 7 bases to trimming and J lost 0 bases; unmatched junction nucleotides: 6. CDR3 size: 17 residues. CDR1 is SNHLY and CDR2 is FYNNEI in the germline V gene.

This clonotype was detected ten times or more. J is TRBJ1-5 and V is TRBV20-1; D is unresolved. The CDR3 sequence is 13 residues long. V was pared by 0 bases and J by 3 bases, with 6 bases between. From germline, CDR1 is DFQATT and CDR2 SNEGSKA (reference sequence). The CDR3 spells CSARDPLNQPQHF. The CDR3 nucleotides are TGCAGTGCTAGAGATCCCCTCAATCAGCCCCAGCATTTT.

This clonotype was observed at least ten times. This chain links TRBV4-3 with TRBJ1-1; D is undetermined. Trimming shortened V by 0 bases and J by 4 bases, and 15 bases separated the two germline ends. The CDR3 loop spans 16 amino acids. Germline V gene lookup returns CDR1 LGHNA and CDR2 YSLEER. The CDR3 DNA reads as TGCGCCAGCAGCCAAGATCAAATGTGGGAGATCACTGAAGCTTTCTTT. Protein sequence: CASSQDQMWEITEAFF.

A remark on this clonotype: A read error is likely, as this CDR3 ends without the conserved phenylalanine or tryptophan. The chain uses TRBV7-2 and TRBJ1-2, with D possibly being TRBD1 (5 bases). The CDR3 covers 17 residues. Germline loops: CDR1 SGHTA, CDR2 FQGNSA. V lost 2 bases to trimming and J lost 8 bases, with 24 bases between them. CDR3 sequence: CASSLLHGGRHFIGYTL. In DNA, the CDR3 is TGTGCCAGCAGCTTACTACATGGGGGGAGACACTTTATAGGCTACACCCTC.

A word on this clonotype: This sequence may be a read error, since a much larger clone differs from it by one base. This sequence joins TRBV12-3 or TRBV12-4 and TRBJ2-2; D call uncertain. V was pared by 3 bases and J by 2 bases, with 10 bases between. This CDR3 comprises 15 residues. This CDR3 reads CASSLQILNTGELFF. CDR3 nucleotide sequence: TGTGCCAGCAGTTTGCAGATCTTAAACACCGGGGAGCTGTTTTTT.